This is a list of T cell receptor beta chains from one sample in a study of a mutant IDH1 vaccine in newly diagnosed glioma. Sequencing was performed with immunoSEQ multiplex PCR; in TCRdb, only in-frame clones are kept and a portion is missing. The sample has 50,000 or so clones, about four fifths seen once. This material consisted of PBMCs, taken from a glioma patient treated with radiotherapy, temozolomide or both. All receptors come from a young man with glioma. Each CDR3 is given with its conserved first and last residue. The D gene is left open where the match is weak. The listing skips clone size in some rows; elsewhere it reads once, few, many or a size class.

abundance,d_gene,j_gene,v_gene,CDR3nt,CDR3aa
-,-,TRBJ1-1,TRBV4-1,TGCGCCAGCAGCCAAGCAAATTACGGGCACACTGAAGCTTTCTTT,CASSQANYGHTEAFF
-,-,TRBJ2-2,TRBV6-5,TGTGCCAGCAGTTACTCCGGCAGGGACCGGGAGCTGTTTTTT,CASSYSGRDRELFF
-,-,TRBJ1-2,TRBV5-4,TGTGCCAGCAGCAATGTTTCTTATGGCTACACCTTC,CASSNVSYGYTF
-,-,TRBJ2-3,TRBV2,TGTGCCAGCAGTGACGGGACTCCGGGGAGCGCAGATACGCAGTATTTT,CASSDGTPGSADTQYF
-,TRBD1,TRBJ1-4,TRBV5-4,TGTGCCAGCAGCTTGGAATCAGGGGGAGGTGCTGAAAAACTGTTTTTT,CASSLESGGGAEKLFF
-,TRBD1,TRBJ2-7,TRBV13,TGTGCCAGCAGCCCCCGGGACAGGGGAGGACGCGAGCAGTACTTC,CASSPRDRGGREQYF
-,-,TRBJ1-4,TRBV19,TGTGCCAGTAGTGATGCCACCCCGCAGGTGTTTTTT,CASSDATPQVFF
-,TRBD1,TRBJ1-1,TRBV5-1,TGCGCCAGCAGCAAGACGACAGGGGCCCGGGTGGAAGCTGAAGCTTTCTTT,CASSKTTGARVEAEAFF
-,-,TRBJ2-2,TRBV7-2,TGTGCCAGCAGCTTAGCCGGGGAGCTGTTTTTT,CASSLAGELFF
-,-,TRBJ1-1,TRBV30,TGTGCCTGGAGTGAGGAGAGGGGCATTGAAGCTTTCTTT,CAWSEERGIEAFF
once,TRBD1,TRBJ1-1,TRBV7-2,TGTGCCAGCAGCTTAGTGTTTCAGGGGGCTTGGGGCACTGAAGCTTTCTTT,CASSLVFQGAWGTEAFF
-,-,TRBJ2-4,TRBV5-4,TGTGCCAGCAGCTCGAGACAGGGAGGTATCGGAAACATTCAGTACTTC,CASSSRQGGIGNIQYF
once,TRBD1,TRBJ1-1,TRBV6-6,TGTGCCAGCAGTATAGGACAGGGGAGCCCGGACACTGAAGCTTTCTTT,CASSIGQGSPDTEAFF
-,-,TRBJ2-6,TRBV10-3,TGTGCCATCAGGGGGGAGTCCCGGGGGGCCAACGTCCTGACTTTC,CAIRGESRGANVLTF
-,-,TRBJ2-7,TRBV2,TGTGCCAGCAGTGGTTACGAGCAGTACTTC,CASSGYEQYF
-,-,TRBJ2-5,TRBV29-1,TGCAGCGTTGTAAGCACCCGAGGCGGGACCCAGTACTTC,CSVVSTRGGTQYF
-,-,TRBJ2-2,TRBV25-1,TGTGCCAGCAGTGGGATCCCGACAGGGACTACGAACACCGGGGAGCTGTTTTTT,CASSGIPTGTTNTGELFF
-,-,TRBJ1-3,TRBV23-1,TGCGCCAGCAGTCACGTCTTCAAACCCCCCGAAGGAAACACCATATATTTT,CASSHVFKPPEGNTIYF
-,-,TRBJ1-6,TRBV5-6,TGTGCCAGCAGCTTGCTTCAAAGTAGTACCCTCCACTTT,CASSLLQSSTLHF
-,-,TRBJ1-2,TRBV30,TGTGCCTGGAGTGCCCCGGGACGGGGGTTTTTCGATGGCTACACCTTC,CAWSAPGRGFFDGYTF
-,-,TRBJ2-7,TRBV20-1,TGCAGTGCTAGTCTCACCACCGAGCAGTACTTC,CSASLTTEQYF
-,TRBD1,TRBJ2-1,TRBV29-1,TGCAGCGTTAATACCAGGGGGCGTGAGCAGTTCTTC,CSVNTRGREQFF
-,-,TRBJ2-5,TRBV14,TGTGCCAGCAGCCAAGCCCGAGGCGTAGAGACCCAGTACTTC,CASSQARGVETQYF
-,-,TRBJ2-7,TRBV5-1,TGCGCCAGCAGCTTGCGTAGTCCCTTGCGTGTCAGGATGAGCTCCTACGAGCAGTACTTC,CASSLRSPLRVRMSSYEQYF
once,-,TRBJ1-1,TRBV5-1,TGCGCCAGCAGCCCTGGGGGCGCCGGCACTGAAGCTTTCTTT,CASSPGGAGTEAFF
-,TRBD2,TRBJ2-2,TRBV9,TGTGCCAGCAGCGTACCGGGGGGGAACACCGGGGAGCTGTTTTTT,CASSVPGGNTGELFF
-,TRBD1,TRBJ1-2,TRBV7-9,TGTGCCAGCAGCTTCCCAGACAGGGGAGGTGTCTATGGCTACACCTTC,CASSFPDRGGVYGYTF
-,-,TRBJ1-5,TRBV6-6,TGTGCCAGCAGTTTCGGGGACGGGGGCAATCAGCCCCAGCATTTT,CASSFGDGGNQPQHF
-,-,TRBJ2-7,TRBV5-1,TGCGCCAGCAGCTTGGATAAGGCGGGGACTGACGAGCAGTACTTC,CASSLDKAGTDEQYF
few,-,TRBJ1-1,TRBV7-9,TGTGCCAGCAGCCTACAGGGTCGGAACACTGAAGCTTTCTTT,CASSLQGRNTEAFF
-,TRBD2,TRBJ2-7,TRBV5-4,TGTGCCAGCAGCTCCCAGCGGGGGCGGACCTACGAGCAGTACTTC,CASSSQRGRTYEQYF
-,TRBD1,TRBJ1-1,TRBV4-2,TGTGCCAGCAGCCAAGAGGGACAGGGGGCGGCTGAAGCTTTCTTT,CASSQEGQGAAEAFF
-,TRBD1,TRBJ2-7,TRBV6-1,TGTGCCAACTCCAAGGGACAGGGGGGGTACGAGCAGTACTTC,CANSKGQGGYEQYF
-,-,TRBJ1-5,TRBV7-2,TGTGCCAGCAGCCAGGGCAGGGGTCTTCAGCCCCAGCATTTT,CASSQGRGLQPQHF
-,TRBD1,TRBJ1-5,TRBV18,TGTGCCAGCTCACCGGGGGACAGGGGGCGTTTACCCAATCAGCCCCAGCATTTT,CASSPGDRGRLPNQPQHF
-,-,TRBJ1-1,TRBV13,TGTGCCAGCAGCCTAGGGAACACTGAAGCTTTCTTT,CASSLGNTEAFF
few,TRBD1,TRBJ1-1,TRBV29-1,TGCAGCGTTACAGGGGGGGCGACTGAAGCTTTCTTT,CSVTGGATEAFF
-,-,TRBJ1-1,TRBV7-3,TGTGCCACCGCGACAGGACTGAACACTGAAGCTTTCTTT,CATATGLNTEAFF
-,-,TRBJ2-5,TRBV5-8,TGTGCCAGCAGCTTGTTCTACGGGAGTCCCATAGAGACCCAGTACTTC,CASSLFYGSPIETQYF
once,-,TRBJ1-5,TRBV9,TGTGCCAGCAGCGTAGGCGTAGGCCAAAATCAGCCCCAGCATTTT,CASSVGVGQNQPQHF
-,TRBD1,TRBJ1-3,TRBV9,TGTGCTAGCAGCGTAGGGGGGGGGACAGGGGCTGGAAACACCATATATTTT,CASSVGGGTGAGNTIYF
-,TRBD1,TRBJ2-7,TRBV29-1,TGCAGCGTTCGAGAGGGGACAGGGAATCGGGGGGTTCAGTACTTC,CSVREGTGNRGVQYF
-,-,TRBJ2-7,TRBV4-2,TGTGCCAGCAGCCAAACCCAAACTTCCCCCGGCTACTCCTACGAGCAGTACTTC,CASSQTQTSPGYSYEQYF
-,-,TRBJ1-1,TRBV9,TGTGCCAGCAGCGATAACCGGGACCTCGCGAACACTGAAGCTTTCTTT,CASSDNRDLANTEAFF
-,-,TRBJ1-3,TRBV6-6,TGTGCCAGCAGTGATTACTCTGGAAACACCATATATTTT,CASSDYSGNTIYF
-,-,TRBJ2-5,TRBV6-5,TGTGCCAGCAGTTATACGAGACGCCAAGAGACCCAGTACTTC,CASSYTRRQETQYF
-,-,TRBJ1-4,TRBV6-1,TGTGCCAGCAGCCGCGTGGCAAGTTATGAAAAACTGTTTTTT,CASSRVASYEKLFF
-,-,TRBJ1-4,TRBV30,TGTGCCTGGAGTCCGTGGGCAACTAATGAAAAACTGTTTTTT,CAWSPWATNEKLFF
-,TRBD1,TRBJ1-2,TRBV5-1,TGCGCCAGCAGCTTAACCGGGACAGGGGGCGGCAACTATGGCTACACCTTC,CASSLTGTGGGNYGYTF
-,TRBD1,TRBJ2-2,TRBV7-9,TGTGCCAGCAGCTTATCCACAGGGGGGAACACCGGGGAGCTGTTTTTT,CASSLSTGGNTGELFF
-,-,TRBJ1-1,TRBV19,TGTGCCAGTAGTATGTGGGGTACGAACACTGAAGCTTTCTTT,CASSMWGTNTEAFF
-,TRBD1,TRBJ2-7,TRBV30,TGTGCCTGGAGTACCTACAGGGGGCGCGTCTCCTACGAGCAGTACTTC,CAWSTYRGRVSYEQYF
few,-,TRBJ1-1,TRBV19,TGTGCCAGTATCACCACGGGACGGATGAACACTGAAGCTTTCTTT,CASITTGRMNTEAFF